The rows below give T cell receptor beta chains drawn from one sample of a study of shared clonotypes between healthy human individuals. This table comes from immunoSEQ multiplex PCR, and its TCRdb copy is limited to in-frame clones, with some not included. The table has around 530,000 clones, roughly four fifths seen once. The sequenced sample was PBMCs. These receptors all come from a woman between 35 and 50 years old in good health. Some clones in this sample may be carry-over from other donors' samples. Both conserved end residues are part of each CDR3. Each record gives: D gene, J gene, V gene, clone size, CDR3 protein, CDR3 DNA. The D gene is left open where the match is weak. A clone size is listed for some rows: how often the clone was seen (once, few, many), or a class if it is expanded.

>NA|TRBJ2-1|TRBV19|NA
CASSRDKYNEQFF
TGTGCCAGTAGTAGGGACAAGTACAATGAGCAGTTCTTC
>NA|TRBJ1-4|TRBV6-1|NA
CASREGYEKLFF
TGTGCCAGCAGAGAAGGGTATGAAAAACTGTTTTTT
>NA|TRBJ1-5|TRBV7-2|many
CASSLASGARQPQHF
TGTGCCAGCAGCTTAGCCTCAGGGGCCCGTCAGCCCCAGCATTTT
>NA|TRBJ2-7|TRBV5-1|NA
CASSLQGMSSYEQYF
TGCGCCAGCAGCTTGCAAGGGATGAGCTCCTACGAGCAGTACTTC
>NA|TRBJ1-2|TRBV5-5|NA
CASSLAGPYTF
TGTGCCAGCAGCTTAGCAGGGCCCTACACCTTC
>NA|TRBJ1-5|TRBV6-5|NA
CASSLGTDDNQPQHF
TGTGCCAGCAGCCTAGGGACGGACGACAATCAGCCCCAGCATTTT
>NA|TRBJ2-3|TRBV6-5|NA
CASSLGTSTDTQYF
TGTGCCAGCAGTTTGGGGACTAGCACAGATACGCAGTATTTT
>TRBD1|TRBJ1-1|TRBV30|once
CAWSVLPQGATEAFF
TGTGCCTGGAGTGTACTCCCACAGGGGGCCACTGAAGCTTTCTTT
>NA|TRBJ2-2|TRBV7-3|NA
CASSPGGTVTGELFF
TGTGCCAGCAGCCCCGGTGGGACTGTCACCGGGGAGCTGTTTTTT
>TRBD1|TRBJ2-3|TRBV25-1|NA
CASRSRDRWGTDTQYF
TGTGCCAGCAGGAGCCGGGACAGGTGGGGCACAGATACGCAGTATTTT
>TRBD2|TRBJ2-7|TRBV18|few
CASASGTSGSYEQYF
TGTGCCAGCGCTAGTGGGACTAGCGGGAGTTACGAGCAGTACTTC
>NA|TRBJ2-7|TRBV4-3|NA
CASSQGLVSYEQYF
TGCGCCAGCAGCCAGGGACTGGTATCCTACGAGCAGTACTTC
>NA|TRBJ2-1|TRBV29-1|NA
CSVLGPTEQFF
TGCAGCGTCCTCGGGCCTACTGAGCAGTTCTTC
>NA|TRBJ1-2|TRBV5-6|NA
CASSLEGIGYGYTF
TGTGCCAGCAGCTTGGAAGGAATTGGATATGGCTACACCTTC
>NA|TRBJ1-1|TRBV10-3|many
CAIRRGSTEAFF
TGTGCCATCAGACGGGGCAGCACTGAAGCTTTCTTT
>TRBD2|TRBJ2-5|TRBV7-8|few
CASSLAVAGTQYF
TGTGCCAGCAGCTTAGCGGTAGCGGGGACCCAGTACTTC
>TRBD2|TRBJ2-7|TRBV11-3|NA
CASSDGLAGGPPYEQYF
TGTGCCAGCAGCGACGGACTAGCGGGAGGGCCACCCTACGAGCAGTACTTC
>NA|TRBJ1-5|TRBV28|NA
CASRGAGPQPQHF
TGTGCCAGCAGGGGCGCAGGGCCTCAGCCCCAGCATTTT
>TRBD2|TRBJ2-2|TRBV9|NA
CASQREGAPGELFF
TGTGCCAGCCAGCGGGAGGGCGCCCCCGGGGAGCTGTTTTTT
>NA|TRBJ2-1|TRBV5-1|NA
CASSLRDEQFF
TGCGCCAGCAGCTTGCGGGATGAGCAGTTCTTC
>NA|TRBJ2-1|TRBV5-5|NA
CASSFGGLRSYNEQFF
TGTGCCAGCAGCTTCGGGGGGCTACGCTCCTACAATGAGCAGTTCTTC
>TRBD2|TRBJ2-7|TRBV30|NA
CAVQREASYEQYF
TGTGCCGTCCAGCGGGAGGCGTCCTACGAGCAGTACTTC
>TRBD1|TRBJ2-1|TRBV7-8|few
CASSLATTGEVDEQFF
TGTGCCAGCAGCTTAGCGACGACAGGGGAGGTCGATGAGCAGTTCTTC
>TRBD2|TRBJ2-7|TRBV4-2|many
CASSQSVSREILYEQYF
TGTGCCAGCAGCCAATCGGTATCGCGGGAGATTCTCTACGAGCAGTACTTC
>NA|TRBJ1-4|TRBV11-2|NA
CASSLGTGYEKLFF
TGTGCCAGCAGCTTAGGGACTGGCTATGAAAAACTGTTTTTT
>NA|TRBJ1-1|TRBV5-4|NA
CASSLRTEAFF
TGTGCCAGCAGCTTGCGCACTGAAGCTTTCTTT
>NA|TRBJ2-5|TRBV29-1|NA
CSVEDLGTQYF
TGCAGCGTTGAAGATCTCGGGACCCAGTACTTC
>NA|TRBJ2-1|TRBV7-3|NA
CASSPLGGRYSYNEQFF
TGTGCCAGCAGCCCCTTAGGAGGGAGGTATTCCTACAATGAGCAGTTCTTC
>NA|TRBJ2-2|TRBV9|NA
CASTQTQNTGELFF
TGTGCCAGCACCCAGACACAGAACACCGGGGAGCTGTTTTTT
>TRBD1|TRBJ1-1|TRBV18|NA
CASSPRAGGVGTEAFF
TGTGCCAGCTCACCACGGGCAGGGGGCGTGGGCACTGAAGCTTTCTTT
>NA|TRBJ1-1|TRBV2|NA
CASSEYTEAFF
TGTGCCAGCAGTGAGTACACTGAAGCTTTCTTT
>NA|TRBJ2-3|TRBV27|NA
CPSSTGPDTQYF
TGCCCCAGCTCCACCGGTCCAGATACGCAGTATTTT
>TRBD2|TRBJ2-1|TRBV7-2|NA
CASSFGLAGGPNHYNEQFF
TGTGCCAGCAGCTTTGGGCTAGCGGGAGGCCCAAACCACTACAATGAGCAGTTCTTC
>NA|TRBJ2-1|TRBV5-4|NA
CASSLETASSYNEQFF
TGTGCCAGCAGCTTGGAGACGGCTAGCTCCTACAATGAGCAGTTCTTC
>NA|TRBJ1-5|TRBV28|few
CASSIFGIRNQPQHF
TGTGCCAGCAGTATCTTTGGCATCCGCAATCAGCCCCAGCATTTT
>NA|TRBJ2-7|TRBV7-9|NA
CASSYSGGGPDEQYF
TGTGCCAGCAGCTATTCGGGTGGCGGTCCCGACGAGCAGTACTTC
>TRBD2|TRBJ2-2|TRBV19|NA
CASSIGSSSWGRGLAGGYTGELFF
TGTGCCAGTAGTATTGGAAGTTCGTCTTGGGGTAGGGGACTAGCGGGAGGGTACACCGGGGAGCTGTTTTTT
>NA|TRBJ1-2|TRBV5-4|NA
CASKRGEALIDGYTF
TGTGCCAGCAAGAGAGGGGAGGCCCTAATTGATGGCTACACCTTC
>NA|TRBJ1-5|TRBV5-4|NA
CASSLDGINNQPQHF
TGTGCCAGCAGCTTGGATGGGATAAACAATCAGCCCCAGCATTTT
>NA|TRBJ2-7|TRBV29-1|NA
CSVQTGDYEQYF
TGCAGCGTTCAGACAGGAGACTACGAGCAGTACTTC
>NA|TRBJ2-7|TRBV4-1|NA
CASSRSIARGSDYEQYF
TGCGCCAGCAGCCGTTCGATTGCGAGGGGTTCTGACTACGAGCAGTACTTC
>NA|TRBJ2-4|TRBV29-1|NA
CSVAPGLLAKNIQYF
TGCAGCGTTGCCCCAGGGCTCCTAGCCAAAAACATTCAGTACTTC
>NA|TRBJ1-2|TRBV23-1|NA
CASSQVAHPRGGHTF
TGCGCCAGCAGTCAAGTCGCCCACCCGCGAGGTGGCCACACCTTC
>NA|TRBJ2-1|TRBV5-1|NA
CASSFSGASGGEQFF
TGCGCCAGCAGCTTTAGCGGAGCCTCCGGCGGTGAGCAGTTCTTC
>NA|TRBJ1-5|TRBV28|few
CASTREGNQPQHF
TGTGCCAGCACCAGGGAGGGCAATCAGCCCCAGCATTTT
>NA|TRBJ1-1|TRBV2|NA
CASKDTEAFF
TGTGCCAGCAAGGACACTGAAGCTTTCTTT
>NA|TRBJ1-1|TRBV28|few
CASISSKGGWAEAFF
TGTGCCAGCATCTCATCGAAGGGAGGGTGGGCTGAAGCTTTCTTT
>NA|TRBJ2-2|TRBV28|few
CASSFAAGELFF
TGTGCCAGCAGTTTCGCGGCCGGGGAGCTGTTTTTT
>TRBD2|TRBJ2-7|TRBV6-9|NA
CARRGLAGARSYEQYF
TGTGCCAGGCGTGGGCTAGCGGGAGCTCGCTCCTACGAGCAGTACTTC
>NA|TRBJ2-3|TRBV9|NA
CASSVESVWDTQYF
TGTGCCAGCAGCGTGGAGTCGGTTTGGGATACGCAGTATTTT
>NA|TRBJ1-5|TRBV6-6|once
CASGRGPGNQPQHF
TGTGCCAGCGGCCGGGGACCTGGTAATCAGCCCCAGCATTTT
>NA|TRBJ1-5|TRBV27|NA
CASSLVPGQPQHF
TGTGCCAGCAGTTTAGTCCCGGGTCAGCCCCAGCATTTT
>NA|TRBJ2-1|TRBV7-6|NA
CASSPGGGNEQFF
TGTGCCAGCAGTCCCGGAGGGGGCAATGAGCAGTTCTTC
>NA|TRBJ1-2|TRBV7-2|NA
CASSLVRESLYGYTF
TGTGCCAGCAGCTTAGTGCGGGAGTCCCTTTATGGCTACACCTTC
>TRBD2|TRBJ2-3|TRBV6-4|NA
CASSLAGGPTDTQYF
TGTGCCAGCAGCCTAGCGGGAGGGCCAACAGATACGCAGTATTTT
>NA|TRBJ2-1|TRBV11-2|NA
CASSLGSGWRNEQFF
TGTGCCAGCAGCTTAGGTTCGGGTTGGCGGAATGAGCAGTTCTTC
>TRBD1|TRBJ2-7|TRBV10-3|NA
CAISEKGQGYEQYF
TGTGCCATCAGTGAAAAGGGACAGGGCTACGAGCAGTACTTC
>TRBD1|TRBJ2-7|TRBV4-2|NA
CASSQDGAGQGINEQYF
TGTGCCAGCAGCCAAGATGGGGCGGGACAGGGGATTAACGAGCAGTACTTC